The 22 T cell receptor beta chains in this list originate from one sample, sequenced in a study of response to subunit inactivated influenza vaccine. Using its own MiXCR run on the RT-PCR reads, TCRdb lists one record per CDR3 protein. This sample yields hundreds of thousands of distinct CDR3 sequences, of which roughly 10% are seen a single time; 9.5% to 13% belongs to the top ten. The sequencing used PBMCs from blood, collected on the day of vaccination. The receptors here all came from a man between 50 and 59 years old who received an inactivated influenza vaccine.

The sample holds a few counts of this clonotype. This chain uses TRBV5-5 with TRBJ1-1, with no clear D. Germline V gene data show CDR1 as SGHKS and CDR2 as YYEKEE (reference sequence). V lost 5 bases, J lost 3 bases, and 11 bases lay in between. The CDR3 covers 13 residues. CDR3 nucleotide sequence: TGTGCCAGCAGACTGTTTAGGGACACTGAAGCTTTCTTT. Its protein is CASRLFRDTEAFF.

This clonotype came up a few times. The chain is built from TRBV5-5 and TRBJ2-5; 9 bases line up with TRBD2. V dropped 1 base and J dropped 0; count of bases not matched to a gene: 1. In germline, CDR1 is SGHKS, CDR2 YYEKEE (reference sequence). CDR3 length equals 15 residues. The CDR3 sequence is CASSLLAGYQETQYF. The CDR3 DNA follows: TGTGCCAGCAGCTTGCTAGCGGGGTACCAAGAGACCCAGTACTTC.

The chain joins TRBV29-1 to TRBJ2-3; D perhaps matches TRBD1 (5 bases). V was pared by 7 bases and J by 4 bases, with 12 bases between. In germline, CDR1 is SQVTM, CDR2 ANQGSEA. This CDR3 comprises 12 residues. The CDR3 protein is CSAEQGPDTQYF. DNA of the CDR3: TGCAGCGCAGAGCAGGGTCCAGATACGCAGTATTTT.

The chain links TRBV6-2 or TRBV6-3 to TRBJ1-2; D not certain. Germline values: CDR1 MNHEY, CDR2 SVGEGT. This CDR3 comprises 13 residues. V was trimmed by 1 base and J by 2 bases, leaving 5 bases between them. CDR3 sequence: CASSYYRNYGYTF. The CDR3 region has the DNA TGTGCCAGCAGTTACTACAGAAACTATGGCTACACCTTC.

Many counts were recorded for this clonotype. V is TRBV10-1 and J is TRBJ2-7, with D tentatively TRBD1 (5 bases). The CDR3 contains 13 residues. Between the trimmed V and J ends, which lost 2 bases and 5 bases, there was a span of 10 bases. The V gene's germline CDR1 is WNHNN and CDR2 SYGVQD (reference sequence). In nucleotides, the CDR3 is TGCGCCAGCAGTGAGATCCAGGGCCACGAGCAGTACTTC. As protein: CASSEIQGHEQYF.

The J gene is TRBJ1-5, the V gene TRBV12-3 or TRBV12-4, with 8 bases lining up with TRBD1. V dropped 1 base and J dropped 6; count of bases not matched to a gene: 5. This CDR3 has 15 amino acids. The CDR3 sequence: CASSLVAGGGQPQHF. The CDR3, as DNA: TGTGCCAGCAGTTTAGTTGCAGGGGGCGGTCAGCCCCAGCATTTT.

The chain carries TRBV25-1 and TRBJ1-3; a possible D gene is TRBD1 (6 bases). The V end was cut by 3 bases, the J end by 0 bases, with 12 bases between. This CDR3 region has 16 residues. Germline V CDR1 and CDR2: MGHDK, SYGVNS. The CDR3 sequence: CASSDPYRDSGNTIYF. The DNA for the CDR3 is TGTGCCAGCAGTGATCCCTACAGGGACTCTGGAAACACCATATATTTT.

The table lists this clonotype with a count of one. The V call is TRBV3-1, the J call TRBJ2-1, with 9 nucleotides matching TRBD2. Germline CDR1 and CDR2: LGHDT and YNNKEL (reference sequence). V lost 6 bases and J lost 3; bases outside the gene matches: 6. The CDR3 is 15 residues long. The CDR3 reads CASRSTSGGYNEQFF. The CDR3 nucleotides read TGTGCCAGCAGGTCGACTAGCGGAGGCTACAATGAGCAGTTCTTC.

This chain connects TRBV3-1 to TRBJ2-7; D might be TRBD1 or TRBD2, each matching 6 bases. The CDR3 covers 13 residues. In germline, CDR1 is LGHDT, CDR2 YNNKEL (reference sequence). The V and J ends lost 7 bases and 6 bases respectively, with 16 bases between them. CDR3: CASTRTGAGEQYF. The CDR3 DNA follows: TGTGCCAGCACCCGTACGGGGGCGGGCGAGCAGTACTTC.

This clonotype was seen only a few times. The chain recombines TRBV12-3 or TRBV12-4 with TRBJ1-6, with D hard to call. V was pared by 2 bases and J by 6 bases, with 5 bases between. The length of the CDR3 is 13 residues. The DNA of the CDR3 is TGTGCCAGCAGTTTACCCCCTAATTCACCCCTCCACTTT. It translates to CASSLPPNSPLHF.

This clonotype has ten or more counts. The gene calls are TRBV29-1 and TRBJ2-3; 8 nucleotides line up with TRBD2. CDR1 is SQVTM and CDR2 is ANQGSEA in the germline V gene. J gave up 8 bases and V 1 base, and 11 bases lay outside the gene matches. CDR3 size: 15 residues. This CDR3 is CSVEGLAGVGVTQYF. The CDR3 DNA follows: TGCAGCGTTGAAGGGCTAGCGGGCGTGGGTGTTACGCAGTATTTT.

This clonotype was seen ten or more times. The gene calls are TRBV12-3 or TRBV12-4 and TRBJ1-1; D remains ambiguous. The V and J ends lost 7 bases and 7 bases respectively, with 19 bases between them. This CDR3 has 14 residues. CDR3 sequence: CASTLEGDRGEAFF. The CDR3 DNA reads as TGTGCCAGCACCCTCGAGGGAGATCGTGGTGAAGCTTTCTTT.

The rearrangement links TRBV5-5 to TRBJ2-3; either TRBD1 or TRBD2 may fit D (6 bases each). Looked up from germline, CDR1 is SGHKS and CDR2 is YYEKEE (reference sequence). Trimming pared 7 bases from V and 0 bases from J, leaving 18 bases between. The CDR3 consists of 16 residues. The CDR3 region has the DNA TGTGCCAGCCAGCATGATCCGGGGGCTAGCACAGATACGCAGTATTTT. Translating it yields CASQHDPGASTDTQYF.

The gene calls are TRBV6-2 or TRBV6-3 and TRBJ2-1, with D perhaps matching TRBD2 (7 bases). Trimming stripped 2 bases from V and 10 bases from J, with 21 bases between. CDR1 is MNHEY and CDR2 is SVGEGT in the germline V gene. This CDR3 is built from 16 residues. CDR3 DNA sequence: TGTGCCAGCAGTTACGTGGCGGGGGCGCTTTCAATCGAGCAGTTCTTC. It translates to CASSYVAGALSIEQFF.

The V gene is TRBV12-3 or TRBV12-4, the J gene TRBJ2-7; D is ambiguous. Trimming pared 3 bases from V and 6 bases from J, leaving 12 bases between. The CDR3 contains 13 residues. The CDR3 DNA is TGTGCCAGCAGTTTCCGTTACTCAGGCGAGCAGTACTTC. Its protein product is CASSFRYSGEQYF.

The chain combines TRBV7-2 with TRBJ1-1; TRBD1 matches at 7 bases. The germline gives CDR1 SGHTA, CDR2 FQGNSA. The CDR3 has 15 amino acids. J gave up 4 bases and V 5 bases, and 10 bases lay outside the gene matches. The CDR3 protein is CASSVRQGGSTEAFF. For the CDR3, the DNA is TGTGCCAGCAGCGTACGACAGGGCGGGAGCACTGAAGCTTTCTTT.

A few counts support this clonotype. V is TRBV27 and J is TRBJ2-7; 10 bases are a match to TRBD1. The CDR3 is 13 amino acids. CDR1 is MNHEY and CDR2 is SMNVEV in the germline V gene (reference sequence). With 1 base clipped from V and 11 bases from J, the junction kept 5 bases outside the gene matches. The CDR3, as DNA: TGTGCCAGCAGTTTATTGGGACAGGGGACGGAGTACTTC. The encoded protein is CASSLLGQGTEYF.

This clonotype has only a few counts. CDR3 coding DNA: TGTGCCAGCAGTTCCTGGACAGGCGTCTCCTATAATTCACCCCTCCACTTT. Its protein product is CASSSWTGVSYNSPLHF. This chain connects TRBV28 to TRBJ1-6, with 7 bases lining up with TRBD1. The CDR3 loop spans 17 amino acids. Per the germline V gene, CDR1 is MDHEN and CDR2 is SYDVKM. With 4 bases clipped from V and 0 bases from J, the junction kept 6 bases outside the gene matches.

This clonotype was recorded at least ten times. This sequence joins TRBV7-8 and TRBJ2-4; the D gene is possibly TRBD1 (6 bases). V dropped 1 base and J dropped 0 bases, with 10 bases sitting between them. Germline CDR1 and CDR2: SGHVS and FQNEAQ. CDR3 length: 16 residues. The CDR3 region has the DNA TGTGCCAGCAGCTTAGAGGACAGTCAAGCCAAAAACATTCAGTACTTC. It specifies CASSLEDSQAKNIQYF. Full variable domain (rest looked up from reference TRBV7-8 and TRBJ2-4): GAGVSQSPRYKVAKRGQDVALRCDPISGHVSLFWYQQALGQGPEFLTYFQNEAQLDKSGLPSDRFFAERPEGSVSTLKIQRTQQEDSAVYLCASSLEDSQAKNIQYFGAGTRLSVL.

The chain recombines TRBV5-1 with TRBJ2-6, with 11 nucleotides matching TRBD2. J was trimmed by 2 bases and V by 5 bases; bases with no gene match: 12. Germline loops: CDR1 SGHRS, CDR2 YFSETQ. This CDR3 is 19 amino acids long. CDR3 in DNA: TGCGCCAGCAGATTGACAACCGGGACTAGCGGAACTGGGGCCAACGTCCTGACTTTC. Its protein product is CASRLTTGTSGTGANVLTF.

The CDR3 DNA is TGTGCCAGCAGCCTGGGGACAGAGCTTAATGAAAAACTGTTTTTT. Residues: CASSLGTELNEKLFF. This chain links TRBV7-9 with TRBJ1-4; 7 nucleotides align to TRBD1. Looked up from germline, CDR1 is SEHNR and CDR2 is FQNEAQ (reference sequence). The CDR3 has 15 residues. The V segment lost 5 bases and the J segment 4 bases; nucleotides outside the gene matches: 7.

A few counts support this clonotype. V is TRBV4-2 and J is TRBJ1-2; 7 positions match TRBD1. Germline CDR1 is LGHNA and CDR2 is YNFKEQ. This CDR3 has 15 amino acids. Losses at the gene ends were 0 bases for V and 8 bases for J; bases not matched to a gene: 9. Here the CDR3 reads CASSQEGQGDGGYTF. In DNA, the CDR3 is TGTGCCAGCAGCCAAGAAGGGCAGGGGGATGGCGGCTACACCTTC.